The next 30 T cell receptor beta chains were all read from a single sample in a study of blood T cell repertoires in COVID-19. Sequencing used immunoSEQ multiplex PCR; TCRdb keeps in-frame clones, though not all of them. The sample consists of 200,000 or so clones, around 84% of them appearing once. Input material: peripheral blood. Receptors originate from a man aged 50 to 60 with acute or convalescent COVID-19.

The V and J genes are TRBV6-1 and TRBJ1-1; the D is unclear. With 2 bases removed from V and 8 bases from J, the gap between germline ends came to 9 bases. Germline V lookup: CDR1 MNHNS, CDR2 SASEGT. The CDR3 totals 12 residues. The CDR3 spells CASSEFSAEAFF. The CDR3, as DNA: TGTGCCAGCAGTGAATTTAGTGCGGAAGCTTTCTTT.

In this sample, this clone turned up a few times. This chain connects TRBV7-8 to TRBJ2-3; maybe TRBD2 (5 bases). Germline V gene lookup returns CDR1 SGHVS and CDR2 FQNEAQ. The CDR3 consists of 15 residues. The ends were cut back, 2 bases at V and 4 bases at J, with 13 bases in the middle. CDR3 sequence: CASSLMGSVPDTQYF. As DNA, the CDR3 is TGTGCCAGCAGCTTAATGGGGAGTGTACCAGATACGCAGTATTTT.

This clone was seen more than once but under ten times. The chain joins TRBV5-5 to TRBJ2-2, with D unclear. In germline, CDR1 is SGHKS, CDR2 YYEKEE (reference sequence). This CDR3 is 13 amino acids long. V lost 4 bases to trimming and J lost 0 bases, with 4 bases between them. The CDR3 sequence is CASSEANTGELFF. Written as DNA, the CDR3 is TGTGCCAGCAGCGAGGCGAACACCGGGGAGCTGTTTTTT.

The chain is built from TRBV5-5 and TRBJ1-2; D is ambiguous. The V gene's germline CDR1 is SGHKS and CDR2 YYEKEE (reference sequence). The CDR3 sequence is 15 residues long. V lost 7 bases and J 3 bases, leaving 19 bases between the germline ends. The CDR3 DNA reads TGTGCCAGCCGCCCCGTGGCCCTCGGGGACTATGGCTACACCTTC. This translates into CASRPVALGDYGYTF.

The chain couples TRBV6-5 to TRBJ1-5; 8 bases align to TRBD1. This CDR3 contains 14 residues. V gave up 7 bases and J gave up 2 bases; unmatched junction bases: 4. Germline V gene lookup returns CDR1 MNHEY and CDR2 SVGAGI. CDR3 nucleotides: TGTGCCAGCATAGTACAGGGGGGCAATCAGCCCCAGCATTTT. Its protein is CASIVQGGNQPQHF.

The chain carries TRBV14 and TRBJ1-2; no clear D gene. There are 13 residues in the CDR3. Trimming took 3 bases from V and 5 from J, leaving 10 bases between them. The germline V gene has CDR1 SGHDN and CDR2 FVKESK. The CDR3 protein is CASSQYRTYGYTF. The CDR3 DNA is TGTGCCAGCAGCCAGTATCGCACTTATGGCTACACCTTC. The whole variable domain, filled in from reference TRBV14 and TRBJ1-2, reads EAGVTQFPSHSVIEKGQTVTLRCDPISGHDNLYWYRRVMGKEIKFLLHFVKESKQDESGMPNNRFLAERTGGTYSTLKVQPAELEDSGVYFCASSQYRTYGYTFGSGTRLTVV.

The V gene is TRBV2, the J gene TRBJ2-1, with unresolved D. Germline lookup yields CDR1 SNHLY and CDR2 FYNNEI. This CDR3 region has 12 residues. Deletions cut 1 base from V and 8 bases from J, with 6 bases between. The CDR3 reads CASSEVADEQFF. The CDR3 coding sequence is TGTGCCAGCAGTGAAGTCGCAGATGAGCAGTTCTTC.

CDR3 nucleotide sequence: TGTGCCAGCAGTCCCCCCCGGAACAAGGAGAGAAATGAGCAGTTCTTC. It codes for CASSPPRNKERNEQFF. The chain has TRBV27 and TRBJ2-1; D ambiguous. V lost 5 bases and J lost 7, with 21 bases in between. Looked up from germline, CDR1 is MNHEY and CDR2 is SMNVEV (reference sequence). The CDR3 totals 16 residues.

The V and J genes are TRBV10-3 and TRBJ1-1, with D possibly matching TRBD1 (5 bases). Trimming left V 8 bases short and J 1 base short, with 14 bases between. CDR3 length equals 14 residues. Germline CDR1 is ENHRY and CDR2 is SYGVKD. CDR3: CAIRGEQANTEAFF. CDR3 nucleotides: TGTGCCATCCGGGGGGAGCAAGCGAACACTGAAGCTTTCTTT.

This chain links TRBV24-1 with TRBJ1-1; no clear D. Germline V lookup: CDR1 KGHDR, CDR2 SFDVKD. The CDR3 contains 12 residues. The V end was cut by 0 bases, the J end by 12 bases, with 10 bases between. The CDR3 DNA reads TGTGCCACCAGTGATTTGGAGGGCAAGCCTTTCTTT. Translating gives CATSDLEGKPFF.

CDR3 DNA: TGTGCCAGCAGCCCCGACAGGGACTATGGCTACACCTTC. Translating gives CASSPDRDYGYTF. The V call is TRBV11-2, the J call TRBJ1-2, with TRBD1 matching over 7 bases. This CDR3 is built from 13 residues. Trimming at V came to 5 bases and at J to 3 bases, leaving 3 bases not matched to a gene. CDR1 and CDR2 from the germline V gene are SGHAT and FQNNGV.

This rearrangement joins TRBV19 to TRBJ1-3; D is possibly TRBD1 (6 bases). V lost 6 bases to trimming and J lost 7 bases, with 10 bases between them. This CDR3 contains 12 residues. In germline, CDR1 is LNHDA, CDR2 SQIVND (reference sequence). The CDR3 bases are TGTGCCAGTAGGGGGGACATCAACACCATATATTTT. It codes for CASRGDINTIYF.

V usage is TRBV6-1 and J usage is TRBJ1-1; 7 bases are a match to TRBD1. V dropped 3 bases and J dropped 7; count of bases not matched to a gene: 14. The CDR3 loop spans 16 amino acids. CDR1 MNHNS and CDR2 SASEGT come from the germline V gene. In nucleotides, the CDR3 is TGTGCCAGCAGTGAGGACGCGACAGGGTACCAAAGTGAAGCTTTCTTT. This sequence encodes CASSEDATGYQSEAFF.

CDR3 loop: CASSMAEGTMNTEAFF. The CDR3 nucleotides read TGTGCCAGTAGTATGGCGGAGGGAACCATGAACACTGAAGCTTTCTTT. The V and J genes are TRBV19 and TRBJ1-1; D unclear. CDR1 is LNHDA, CDR2 SQIVND, per germline (reference sequence). The CDR3 length is 16 residues. With 3 bases removed from V and 0 bases from J, the gap between germline ends came to 14 bases.

The chain uses TRBV7-9 and TRBJ1-1, with D hard to call. CDR3 length: 12 residues. V gave up 1 base and J gave up 10 bases, with 10 bases separating them. Per germline, CDR1 SEHNR and CDR2 FQNEAQ (reference sequence). The CDR3 DNA reads TGTGCCAGCAGCTTAGAGGCATCTAGAGCTTTCTTT. Residues: CASSLEASRAFF.

This CDR3 reads CASAGGGANTDTQYF. The CDR3 bases are TGTGCCAGCGCCGGCGGGGGGGCGAACACAGATACGCAGTATTTT. The rearrangement joins TRBV6-5 to TRBJ2-3; 9 bases map to TRBD2. The CDR3 sequence is 15 residues long. After removal of 8 bases from V and 2 bases from J, the junction contained 8 bases not matched to a gene. The V gene's germline CDR1 is MNHEY and CDR2 SVGAGI.

This chain links TRBV27 with TRBJ2-7; 10 bases align to TRBD1. There are 14 residues in the CDR3. From germline, CDR1 is MNHEY and CDR2 SMNVEV (reference sequence). V trimming: 5 bases; J trimming: 6 bases; junction bases outside the gene matches: 7. The CDR3 DNA is TGTGCCAGCAGTCGGGGGGACAGGGGTGCCGAGCAGTACTTC. Translated: CASSRGDRGAEQYF.

This rearrangement joins TRBV4-1 to TRBJ1-2; D is possibly TRBD1 (5 bases). CDR3 size: 17 residues. CDR1 and CDR2 (germline): MGHRA, YSYEKL. V lost 0 bases to trimming and J lost 5 bases, with 19 bases between them. CDR3 amino acids: CASSQERDYGSGYGYTF. The CDR3 DNA reads TGCGCCAGCAGCCAAGAACGGGACTACGGTTCCGGGTATGGCTACACCTTC.

This rearrangement joins TRBV7-9 to TRBJ2-3; 8 nucleotides agree with TRBD2. The germline V gene encodes CDR1 SEHNR and CDR2 FQNEAQ (reference sequence). This CDR3 comprises 15 residues. The junction had 10 bases not matched to a gene; V was cut back by 5 bases and J by 6 bases. CDR3 coding DNA: TGTGCCAGCAGCCCGGGGCTGACTAGCGAGGATACGCAGTATTTT. It yields the protein CASSPGLTSEDTQYF.

V usage is TRBV20-1 and J usage is TRBJ1-4; D ambiguous. V shed 3 bases and J shed 4 bases, with 9 bases lying between them. Germline CDR1 and CDR2: DFQATT and SNEGSKA (reference sequence). The length of the CDR3 is 13 residues. CDR3: CSASTPINEKLFF. Written as DNA, the CDR3 is TGCAGTGCTAGTACCCCTATTAATGAAAAACTGTTTTTT.

This clone appeared a few times. The V call is TRBV19, the J call TRBJ1-1; 9 bases agree with TRBD1. The germline V gene encodes CDR1 LNHDA and CDR2 SQIVND (reference sequence). This CDR3 spans 15 amino acids. The junction had 3 bases not matched to a gene; V was cut back by 3 bases and J by 1 base. Here the CDR3 DNA reads TGTGCCAGTAGTATTGGACAGGGGAAGAACACTGAAGCTTTCTTT. Amino acid sequence: CASSIGQGKNTEAFF.

With regard to this clone: Other DNA variants within this sample encode the same CDR3. The gene calls are TRBV12-3 or TRBV12-4 and TRBJ1-2; no firm D call. V was pared by 1 base and J by 6 bases, with 9 bases between. This CDR3 comprises 13 residues. CDR3 sequence: CASSLVGEDGYTF. Written as DNA, the CDR3 is TGTGCCAGCAGTTTAGTCGGGGAGGATGGCTACACCTTC.

This clone was seen only once. The J gene is TRBJ1-6, the V gene TRBV28, with a possible D match to TRBD1 (6 bases). Per germline, CDR1 MDHEN and CDR2 SYDVKM. The CDR3 runs to 15 residues. With 2 bases removed from V and 7 bases from J, the gap between germline ends came to 12 bases. As DNA, the CDR3 is TGTGCCAGCAGTTTAAGAATAGGGGGAAATTCACCCCTCCACTTT. Translation: CASSLRIGGNSPLHF.

The rearrangement uses TRBV9 and TRBJ1-1; TRBD1 agrees at 7 bases. The CDR3 loop spans 13 amino acids. V trimming: 1 base; J trimming: 8 bases; junction bases outside the gene matches: 5. Germline assignment: CDR1 SGDLS and CDR2 YYNGEE. The DNA for the CDR3 is TGTGCCAGCAGCGTACAGGGGGGCCGAGAAGCTTTCTTT. Residues: CASSVQGGREAFF.

The table lists this clone with a count of one. The chain joins TRBV7-9 to TRBJ2-2; 8 bases map to TRBD1. The germline V gene has CDR1 SEHNR and CDR2 FQNEAQ (reference sequence). This CDR3 is 12 amino acids long. The J segment lost 8 bases and the V segment lost 10 bases, leaving 6 bases of the junction unmatched. The DNA of the CDR3 is TGTGCCACGCGACAGGGGTTGGGGGAGCTGTTTTTT. This gives the protein CATRQGLGELFF.

The chain recombines TRBV14 with TRBJ1-6, with D unresolved. CDR1 SGHDN and CDR2 FVKESK come from the germline V gene. V gave up 3 bases and J gave up 2 bases, with 8 bases separating them. The CDR3 length is 15 residues. CDR3 sequence: CASSQRIAYNSPLHF. The CDR3 DNA reads TGTGCCAGCAGCCAGAGAATCGCCTATAATTCACCCCTCCACTTT.

The rearrangement joins TRBV7-2 to TRBJ2-7; tentatively, D is TRBD1 (5 bases). CDR3 length: 14 amino acids. Looked up from germline, CDR1 is SGHTA and CDR2 is FQGNSA. V lost 1 base, J lost 7 bases, and 14 bases lay in between. The CDR3 reads CASSLGQGLREQYF. The CDR3 coding sequence is TGTGCCAGCAGCTTAGGGCAGGGTCTTCGGGAGCAGTACTTC.

The CDR3 sequence: CASSHTQVDGYTF. DNA of the CDR3: TGTGCCAGCAGCCATACACAGGTGGATGGCTACACCTTC. The chain links TRBV16 to TRBJ1-2; maybe TRBD1 (5 bases). Trimming pared 3 bases from V and 6 bases from J, leaving 11 bases between. Germline loops: CDR1 KGHSY, CDR2 FQNENV. The CDR3 runs to 13 residues.

The chain links TRBV4-1 to TRBJ2-5, with 11 bases fitting TRBD2. This CDR3 region has 16 residues. The germline CDR1 and CDR2 sequences are MGHRA and YSYEKL. V lost 1 base, J lost 5 bases, and 6 bases stayed unmatched. The DNA for the CDR3 is TGCGCCAGCAGCCAAGGTAGCGGGGGGGCTATTGAGACCCAGTACTTC. This codes for CASSQGSGGAIETQYF.

This clone was seen more than once but under ten times. The rearrangement joins TRBV19 to TRBJ1-1; D unclear. The CDR3 extends over 16 amino acids. The V gene's germline CDR1 is LNHDA and CDR2 SQIVND (reference sequence). The V end lost 1 base, the J end lost 0 bases, and 12 bases lay between the germline ends. CDR3 region: CASSIAWRQLNTEAFF. The CDR3 DNA reads TGTGCCAGTAGTATAGCCTGGCGGCAGCTGAACACTGAAGCTTTCTTT.